What follows describes a single T cell receptor beta chain. This specimen belongs to a study of blood T cell repertoires in COVID-19. Background on the study: The United States, Italy and Spain supplied acute and convalescent COVID-19 samples. Sample material is recorded as cDNA or gDNA derived from T cells, B-cell-depleted T cells, or PBMCs.

This CDR3 has 16 residues. CDR1 is SGDLS and CDR2 is YYNGEE in the germline V gene. Germline trimming cut 5 bases from V and 0 bases from J; bases unmatched to any gene: 5. Under the authors' procedure: The authors estimated nucleated cell counts from reference gene primer amplification. Repertoires were generated with immunoSEQ multiplex PCR, while TCRdb's copy carries only in-frame clones and drops some. The V and J calls and the clone size are those of that table, but D and trimming were determined from the DNA. The sample comprises 150,000 or so clones, roughly 84% of which are singletons, and roughly 14% rests with the top ten.

The V and J genes are TRBV9 and TRBJ2-1, with 10 bases lining up with TRBD2. Sequencing input: peripheral blood. The source of this sequence is a man between 18 and 29 years old with active or convalescent COVID-19. CDR3: CASRAGTSASYNEQFF. CDR3 sequence (DNA): TGTGCCAGCAGGGCCGGGACTAGCGCCTCCTACAATGAGCAGTTCTTC.